A selection of T cell receptor beta chains follows, all from one sample in a study of CD8 T cells in Susac syndrome. TCRdb fed the immunoSEQ multiplex PCR reads into MiXCR, producing one record per CDR3 protein. The sample carries approximately 180,000 distinct CDR3 sequences, around 95% recorded once. The sequenced sample consisted of CD4+ T cells from PBMCs. These receptors were obtained from a human donor with multiple sclerosis. Each CDR3 is given with its conserved first and last residue. D genes are given only for firm matches. A row's size may be missing; if present it is once, few, many or a size class.

NA	TRBV20-1	TRBJ1-4	14	NA	CSARKGSTNEKLFF	TGCAGTGCTAGAAAGGGGTCAACTAATGAAAAACTGTTTTTT
NA	TRBV14	TRBJ1-4	13	NA	CASSQVPVGKLFF	TGTGCCAGCAGCCAAGTACCAGTCGGAAAACTGTTTTTT
NA	TRBV7-3	TRBJ1-1	15	NA	CASTLMGDGNTEAFF	TGTGCCAGCACCCTGATGGGCGATGGGAACACTGAAGCTTTCTTT
NA	TRBV18	TRBJ1-1	12	NA	CASTYSNTEAFF	TGTGCCAGCACATATTCGAACACTGAAGCTTTCTTT
NA	TRBV24-1	TRBJ2-3	15	NA	CATSDSRTYPDTQYF	TGTGCCACCAGTGACTCAAGGACATATCCAGATACGCAGTATTTT
NA	TRBV29-1	TRBJ1-1	10	NA	CSAANTEAFF	TGCAGCGCCGCGAACACTGAAGCTTTCTTT
NA	TRBV14	TRBJ2-1	14	NA	CASSQESSYNEQFF	TGTGCCAGCAGCCAAGAGTCTAGCTACAATGAGCAGTTCTTC
NA	TRBV3-1	TRBJ2-7	14	NA	CASSQPGGPYEQYF	TGTGCCAGCAGCCAACCCGGGGGGCCCTACGAGCAGTACTTC
NA	TRBV29-1	TRBJ2-1	14	NA	CSVELYGNYNEQFF	TGCAGCGTTGAACTTTACGGCAACTACAATGAGCAGTTCTTC
NA	TRBV20-1	TRBJ1-1	12	NA	CSARAYVGYGFF	TGCAGTGCTAGAGCTTACGTAGGGTACGGTTTCTTT
NA	TRBV29-1	TRBJ1-1	14	NA	CSVGGAYPNTEAFF	TGCAGCGTTGGGGGCGCGTACCCGAACACTGAAGCTTTCTTT
NA	TRBV12-3/TRBV12-4	TRBJ2-3	16	TRBD2	CASSLLIAGTTDTQYF	TGTGCCAGCAGTTTATTGATAGCGGGGACCACAGATACGCAGTATTTT
once	TRBV20-1	TRBJ1-6	15	TRBD1	CSAGGGTGENSPLHF	TGCAGTGCTGGAGGCGGGACAGGAGAAAATTCACCCCTCCACTTT
NA	TRBV7-6	TRBJ1-1	16	NA	CASSLTRARMNTEAFF	TGTGCCAGCAGCTTAACCAGGGCCCGCATGAACACTGAAGCTTTCTTT
NA	TRBV20-1	TRBJ1-5	12	NA	CSANPPYQPQHF	TGCAGTGCCAATCCCCCCTATCAGCCCCAGCATTTT
NA	TRBV29-1	TRBJ1-2	12	NA	CSVIQGLYGYTF	TGCAGCGTGATACAGGGCCTTTATGGCTACACCTTC
once	TRBV30	TRBJ1-1	14	TRBD1	CAWSSQGDYTEAFF	TGTGCCTGGAGTTCCCAGGGGGACTACACTGAAGCTTTCTTT
NA	TRBV27	TRBJ1-5	14	NA	CASSLAGSAQPQHF	TGTGCCAGCAGTTTAGCAGGGAGCGCCCAGCCCCAGCATTTT
NA	TRBV5-1	TRBJ1-2	13	NA	CASSLGTLYGYTF	TGCGCCAGCAGCTTAGGGACACTGTATGGCTACACCTTC
NA	TRBV15	TRBJ1-1	14	NA	CATSRDRGSAEAFF	TGTGCCACCAGCAGAGATCGGGGTAGCGCTGAAGCTTTCTTT
NA	TRBV20-1	TRBJ2-2	14	TRBD1	CSAVEGAGTGELFF	TGCAGTGCAGTCGAGGGGGCCGGCACCGGGGAGCTGTTTTTT
NA	TRBV20-1	TRBJ1-2	13	NA	CSARDLINYGYTF	TGCAGTGCTAGAGATTTGATTAACTATGGCTACACCTTC
NA	TRBV7-2	TRBJ2-5	13	NA	CASSPHLGETQYF	TGTGCCAGCAGCCCACACCTCGGGGAGACCCAGTACTTC
NA	TRBV20-1	TRBJ1-1	16	TRBD1	CSAREDRGPIYTEAFF	TGCAGTGCTAGAGAAGACAGGGGGCCAATATACACTGAAGCTTTCTTT
NA	TRBV28	TRBJ1-5	15	NA	CASLVRRPYHQPQHF	TGTGCCAGCCTTGTCAGGCGGCCCTACCATCAGCCCCAGCATTTT
NA	TRBV29-1	TRBJ1-2	12	NA	CSVVARNYGYTF	TGCAGCGTTGTCGCCAGGAACTATGGCTACACCTTC
NA	TRBV20-1	TRBJ1-4	13	NA	CSARNGFNEKLFF	TGCAGTGCTAGGAACGGATTTAATGAAAAACTGTTTTTT
NA	TRBV7-8	TRBJ1-2	14	NA	CASSSDVGGRGYTF	TGTGCCAGCAGCTCGGACGTCGGGGGGAGAGGCTACACCTTC
NA	TRBV29-1	TRBJ1-1	13	NA	CSVEGNPGSEAFF	TGCAGCGTTGAGGGCAACCCAGGGTCTGAAGCTTTCTTT
NA	TRBV4-1	TRBJ1-2	14	NA	CASSQQGIGYGYTF	TGCGCCAGCAGCCAACAGGGGATAGGCTATGGCTACACCTTC
NA	TRBV6-5	TRBJ2-2	18	TRBD2	CASSYGGSGGSNTGELFF	TGTGCCAGCAGTTACGGTGGTAGCGGGGGTTCAAACACCGGGGAGCTGTTTTTT
NA	TRBV2	TRBJ2-5	16	TRBD2	CASSEGFSGEGWTQYF	TGTGCCAGCAGTGAAGGGTTTAGCGGGGAAGGCTGGACCCAGTACTTC
NA	TRBV20-1	TRBJ2-7	15	NA	CSADRWSVSSYEQYF	TGCAGTGCGGACCGCTGGAGCGTTAGCTCCTACGAGCAGTACTTC
NA	TRBV20-1	TRBJ1-2	15	NA	CSATTLGAGDYGYTF	TGCAGTGCTACCACCTTAGGGGCCGGAGACTATGGCTACACCTTC
once	TRBV3-1	TRBJ1-2	15	NA	CASSQGPQLPYGYTF	TGTGCCAGCAGCCAAGGCCCCCAGCTCCCTTATGGCTACACCTTC
NA	TRBV9	TRBJ1-2	13	NA	CASSVAGDYGYTF	TGTGCCAGCAGCGTAGCAGGGGACTATGGCTACACCTTC
NA	TRBV7-2	TRBJ2-7	14	TRBD1	CASSATGALYEQYF	TGTGCCAGCAGCGCGACAGGGGCCCTCTACGAGCAGTACTTC
NA	TRBV29-1	TRBJ2-5	12	NA	CSVGWLQETQYF	TGCAGCGTTGGATGGTTACAAGAGACCCAGTACTTC
NA	TRBV6-2/TRBV6-3	TRBJ2-5	16	NA	CASRVRGRFGVETQYF	TGTGCCAGCAGGGTCAGGGGAAGGTTTGGGGTAGAGACCCAGTACTTC
NA	TRBV12-3/TRBV12-4	TRBJ2-1	15	NA	CASSPWGTRGSEQFF	TGTGCCAGCAGTCCGTGGGGGACAAGAGGATCTGAGCAGTTCTTC
NA	TRBV21-1	TRBJ2-6	15	NA	CASSLPPSGANVLTF	TGTGCCAGCAGCCTACCTCCCTCCGGGGCCAACGTCCTGACTTTC
NA	TRBV19	TRBJ1-2	14	TRBD1	CASSAGQGGIRYTF	TGTGCCAGTAGTGCGGGACAGGGGGGTATACGCTACACCTTC
NA	TRBV7-9	TRBJ2-1	16	NA	CASSPSGTVSYNEQFF	TGTGCCAGCAGCCCCTCCGGGACCGTCTCCTACAATGAGCAGTTCTTC
NA	TRBV12-3/TRBV12-4	TRBJ2-5	15	TRBD2	CASSFRRGRQETQYF	TGTGCCAGCAGTTTTAGGCGGGGGAGACAAGAGACCCAGTACTTC
NA	TRBV14	TRBJ2-2	15	NA	CASSQRQLRTGELFF	TGTGCCAGCAGCCAACGGCAGTTACGCACCGGGGAGCTGTTTTTT
NA	TRBV30	TRBJ1-2	10	NA	CAWEGYGYTF	TGTGCCTGGGAAGGCTATGGCTACACCTTC
NA	TRBV30	TRBJ1-1	14	NA	CAWRDKGAGAEAFF	TGTGCCTGGAGAGATAAGGGTGCTGGGGCTGAAGCTTTCTTT
NA	TRBV27	TRBJ1-5	15	NA	CASSFQGNSNQPQHF	TGTGCCAGCAGTTTCCAGGGAAATAGCAATCAGCCCCAGCATTTT
NA	TRBV29-1	TRBJ1-4	13	NA	CSAHGGASEKLFF	TGCAGCGCCCACGGCGGGGCTAGTGAAAAACTGTTTTTT
NA	TRBV28	TRBJ2-2	11	NA	CASSTPRELFF	TGTGCCAGCAGTACCCCGCGAGAGCTGTTTTTT
NA	TRBV5-1	TRBJ1-6	13	NA	CASRPGDASPLHF	TGCGCCAGCAGACCAGGGGACGCTTCACCCCTCCACTTT
NA	TRBV30	TRBJ2-3	16	TRBD1	CAWSAFRTGSTDTQYF	TGTGCCTGGAGCGCCTTTAGGACAGGAAGCACAGATACGCAGTATTTT
NA	TRBV7-3	TRBJ2-6	16	NA	CASSFVGLAGANVLTF	TGTGCCAGCAGCTTCGTGGGGCTCGCTGGGGCCAACGTCCTGACTTTC
few	TRBV5-6	TRBJ1-6	14	NA	CASSLTANNSPLHF	TGTGCCAGCAGCTTGACAGCCAATAATTCACCCCTCCACTTT
NA	TRBV7-2	TRBJ2-7	12	NA	CASSPATYEQYF	TGTGCCAGCAGCCCCGCGACCTACGAGCAGTACTTC
NA	TRBV29-1	TRBJ2-5	14	TRBD1	CSTEGQGGQETQYF	TGCAGCACAGAGGGACAGGGAGGCCAAGAGACCCAGTACTTC
NA	TRBV6-5	TRBJ2-5	16	TRBD2	CASSYSRTSLSETQYF	TGTGCCAGCAGTTACTCTCGGACTAGTCTTAGCGAGACCCAGTACTTC
NA	TRBV6-2/TRBV6-3	TRBJ1-5	15	NA	CASSPMPPRNQPQHF	TGTGCCAGCAGCCCGATGCCTCCGAGAAATCAGCCCCAGCATTTT
once	TRBV5-6	TRBJ2-7	17	NA	CASSRRATQGPTYEQYF	TGTGCCAGCAGCCGACGGGCCACGCAGGGTCCCACCTACGAGCAGTACTTC